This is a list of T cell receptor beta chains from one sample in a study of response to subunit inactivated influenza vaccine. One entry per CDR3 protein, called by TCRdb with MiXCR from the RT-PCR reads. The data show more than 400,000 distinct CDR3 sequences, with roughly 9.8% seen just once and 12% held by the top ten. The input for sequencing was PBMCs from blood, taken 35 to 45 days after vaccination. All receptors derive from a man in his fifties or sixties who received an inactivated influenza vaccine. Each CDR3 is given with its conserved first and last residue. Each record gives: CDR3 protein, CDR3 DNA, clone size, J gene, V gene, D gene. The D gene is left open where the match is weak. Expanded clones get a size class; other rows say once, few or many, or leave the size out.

CDR3: CASSLPTGTYEQYF
DNA: TGTGCCAGCAGTTTACCGACAGGTACCTACGAGCAGTACTTC
size: many
J: TRBJ2-7
V: TRBV28
D: .

CDR3: CASSNPGRAGEQFF
DNA: TGTGCCAGCAGCAACCCCGGGCGGGCGGGTGAGCAGTTCTTC
size: .
J: TRBJ2-1
V: TRBV12-3/TRBV12-4
D: .

CDR3: CASSLGVRQPQHF
DNA: TGTGCCAGCAGTCTAGGGGTGCGGCAGCCCCAGCATTTT
size: many
J: TRBJ1-5
V: TRBV12-3/TRBV12-4
D: .

CDR3: CASSEGGLAHNEQFF
DNA: TGTGCCAGCAGCGAAGGGGGACTAGCGCACAATGAGCAGTTCTTC
size: .
J: TRBJ2-1
V: TRBV2
D: TRBD2

CDR3: CASSFTEGNEQYF
DNA: TGCGCCAGCAGCTTCACGGAGGGTAACGAGCAGTACTTC
size: .
J: TRBJ2-7
V: TRBV5-1
D: .

CDR3: CATRRDSYEQYF
DNA: TGTGCCACTCGACGGGACTCCTACGAGCAGTACTTC
size: many
J: TRBJ2-7
V: TRBV10-3
D: .

CDR3: CASSPAQGQGVLGELFF
DNA: TGTGCCAGCAGCCCAGCTCAAGGACAGGGAGTATTAGGGGAGCTGTTTTTT
size: .
J: TRBJ2-2
V: TRBV4-2
D: TRBD1

CDR3: CSVERSGGTRLYNEQFF
DNA: TGCAGCGTTGAACGGTCGGGGGGCACCCGGCTTTACAATGAGCAGTTCTTC
size: .
J: TRBJ2-1
V: TRBV29-1
D: .

CDR3: CASSVGTEGYEQYF
DNA: TGTGCCAGCAGCGTAGGAACCGAGGGATACGAGCAGTACTTC
size: .
J: TRBJ2-7
V: TRBV9
D: .

CDR3: CASSRMSFQETQYF
DNA: TGTGCCAGCAGCCGAATGTCCTTTCAAGAGACCCAGTACTTC
size: many
J: TRBJ2-5
V: TRBV5-6
D: .

CDR3: CASRQGYGNEQFF
DNA: TGTGCCAGCAGGCAGGGGTACGGCAATGAGCAGTTCTTC
size: few
J: TRBJ2-1
V: TRBV6-2/TRBV6-3
D: .

CDR3: CASSSALVVDTQYF
DNA: TGTGCCAGCAGCTCGGCCCTGGTCGTAGATACGCAGTATTTT
size: few
J: TRBJ2-3
V: TRBV7-2
D: .

CDR3: CASSQRDVVPGELFF
DNA: TGTGCCAGCAGCCAGCGGGACGTGGTGCCCGGGGAGCTGTTTTTT
size: .
J: TRBJ2-2
V: TRBV9
D: TRBD2

CDR3: CASTGSSYNSPLHF
DNA: TGTGCCAGCACAGGAAGCTCCTATAATTCACCCCTCCACTTT
size: few
J: TRBJ1-6
V: TRBV12-3/TRBV12-4
D: .

CDR3: CASSLTQPGPEQYF
DNA: TGTGCCAGCAGTTTAACTCAGCCGGGCCCCGAGCAGTACTTC
size: few
J: TRBJ2-7
V: TRBV6-2/TRBV6-3
D: .

CDR3: CASKASGRTYEQYF
DNA: TGTGCCAGCAAAGCTAGCGGGAGAACCTACGAGCAGTACTTC
size: few
J: TRBJ2-7
V: TRBV28
D: TRBD2

CDR3: CAIRLSRTDTQYF
DNA: TGTGCCATCCGACTCAGTCGCACAGATACGCAGTATTTT
size: many
J: TRBJ2-3
V: TRBV10-3
D: .

CDR3: CAISAGDVRGEQYF
DNA: TGTGCCATCAGTGCGGGAGACGTACGGGGCGAGCAGTACTTC
size: few
J: TRBJ2-7
V: TRBV10-3
D: .

CDR3: CASSQDRTVSSYEQYF
DNA: TGTGCCAGCAGCCAAGATAGGACAGTTTCTTCCTACGAGCAGTACTTC
size: .
J: TRBJ2-7
V: TRBV16
D: .

CDR3: CASSLAGRHNEQFF
DNA: TGTGCCAGCTCACTAGCGGGGCGCCACAATGAGCAGTTCTTC
size: .
J: TRBJ2-1
V: TRBV18
D: TRBD2

CDR3: CASSLFVNTEAFF
DNA: TGTGCCAGCAGTTTGTTCGTGAACACTGAAGCTTTCTTT
size: few
J: TRBJ1-1
V: TRBV12-3/TRBV12-4
D: .

CDR3: CASSSSTGYGYTF
DNA: TGCGCCAGCAGCTCATCGACAGGGTATGGCTACACCTTC
size: few
J: TRBJ1-2
V: TRBV5-1
D: TRBD1

CDR3: CAIMTSYEQYF
DNA: TGTGCCATCATGACTAGCTACGAGCAGTACTTC
size: many
J: TRBJ2-7
V: TRBV10-3
D: .

CDR3: CASSLLGTGMGTQYF
DNA: TGTGCCAGCAGTTTACTCGGGACAGGGATGGGGACCCAGTACTTC
size: once
J: TRBJ2-5
V: TRBV28
D: TRBD1

CDR3: CASSPPLTNTEAFF
DNA: TGTGCCAGCAGTCCCCCCTTAACTAACACTGAAGCTTTCTTT
size: .
J: TRBJ1-1
V: TRBV12-3/TRBV12-4
D: .

CDR3: CASSQVTPTDTQYF
DNA: TGCGCCAGCAGCCAAGTCACACCCACAGATACGCAGTATTTT
size: many
J: TRBJ2-3
V: TRBV4-1
D: .

CDR3: CATSRGQGDTGELFF
DNA: TGTGCCACCAGCAGAGGACAGGGGGACACCGGGGAGCTGTTTTTT
size: many
J: TRBJ2-2
V: TRBV15
D: TRBD1

CDR3: CSATPSYSGGYEQYF
DNA: TGCAGCGCAACCCCGAGTTACAGCGGGGGCTACGAGCAGTACTTC
size: few
J: TRBJ2-7
V: TRBV29-1
D: TRBD2

CDR3: CSARGLAGTYEQFF
DNA: TGCAGTGCTAGAGGCCTAGCGGGGACCTATGAGCAGTTCTTC
size: .
J: TRBJ2-1
V: TRBV20-1
D: TRBD2

CDR3: CASSKTGGPYYNEQFF
DNA: TGTGCCAGCTCAAAAACTGGAGGGCCATACTACAATGAGCAGTTCTTC
size: few
J: TRBJ2-1
V: TRBV18
D: .

CDR3: CSVALRVGETQYF
DNA: TGCAGCGTTGCCTTACGTGTAGGGGAGACCCAGTACTTC
size: .
J: TRBJ2-5
V: TRBV29-1
D: .

CDR3: CASSLVRRSYEQYF
DNA: TGTGCCAGCAGCTTAGTTCGGCGCTCCTACGAGCAGTACTTC
size: .
J: TRBJ2-7
V: TRBV7-2
D: .

CDR3: CASSDLAGESDEQFF
DNA: TGTGCCAGCAGTGACTTAGCGGGAGAGTCGGATGAGCAGTTCTTC
size: .
J: TRBJ2-1
V: TRBV6-2/TRBV6-3
D: TRBD2

CDR3: CASSTTGGAGLQFF
DNA: TGTGCCAGCAGCACGACAGGGGGCGCGGGCCTGCAGTTCTTC
size: few
J: TRBJ2-1
V: TRBV11-3
D: TRBD1

CDR3: CASRPRTGDTVTQYF
DNA: TGTGCCAGCAGACCAAGGACAGGGGACACCGTGACGCAGTATTTT
size: few
J: TRBJ2-3
V: TRBV12-3/TRBV12-4
D: TRBD1

CDR3: CSARGQGVNNEQFF
DNA: TGCAGTGCTAGAGGACAGGGGGTTAACAATGAGCAGTTCTTC
size: many
J: TRBJ2-1
V: TRBV20-1
D: TRBD1

CDR3: CASSKGQASGGYTF
DNA: TGTGCCAGCAGCAAGGGACAGGCCTCTGGTGGCTACACCTTC
size: .
J: TRBJ1-2
V: TRBV5-6
D: TRBD1

CDR3: CASSLFDPSTDTQYF
DNA: TGTGCCAGCAGTTTATTCGACCCCAGCACAGATACGCAGTATTTT
size: many
J: TRBJ2-3
V: TRBV12-3/TRBV12-4
D: .

CDR3: CASTTYSSNEQFF
DNA: TGTGCCAGCACCACGTACTCCAGCAATGAGCAGTTCTTC
size: few
J: TRBJ2-1
V: TRBV6-2/TRBV6-3
D: .

CDR3: CASSQDGHRAYEQYF
DNA: TGTGCCAGCAGCCAAGATGGCCACAGGGCGTACGAGCAGTACTTC
size: many
J: TRBJ2-7
V: TRBV3-1
D: .

CDR3: CASSPQVTTNEQFF
DNA: TGTGCCAGCAGTCCCCAAGTGACGACCAATGAGCAGTTCTTC
size: few
J: TRBJ2-1
V: TRBV6-1
D: .

CDR3: CASSQADRNNSPLHF
DNA: TGCGCCAGCAGCCAAGCGGACAGGAATAATTCACCCCTCCACTTT
size: many
J: TRBJ1-6
V: TRBV4-3
D: TRBD1

CDR3: CASSFDRVHGYTF
DNA: TGTGCCAGCAGTTTTGACAGGGTTCATGGCTACACCTTC
size: .
J: TRBJ1-2
V: TRBV12-3/TRBV12-4
D: TRBD1

CDR3: CSARLAGLNEQFF
DNA: TGCAGTGCTAGGCTAGCGGGGCTCAATGAGCAGTTCTTC
size: few
J: TRBJ2-1
V: TRBV20-1
D: TRBD2

CDR3: CASSSLGGEQYF
DNA: TGTGCCAGCAGCTCCTTGGGGGGAGAGCAGTACTTC
size: few
J: TRBJ2-7
V: TRBV5-6
D: .

CDR3: CASSLGAHTEAFF
DNA: TGTGCCAGCAGTTTGGGGGCCCACACTGAAGCTTTCTTT
size: .
J: TRBJ1-1
V: TRBV27
D: .

CDR3: CAVGDRAPDTQYF
DNA: TGTGCCGTAGGGGACAGGGCCCCAGATACGCAGTATTTT
size: many
J: TRBJ2-3
V: TRBV15
D: TRBD1

CDR3: CASSYYPGPYEQYF
DNA: TGTGCCAGCAGTTATTACCCCGGGCCCTACGAGCAGTACTTC
size: few
J: TRBJ2-7
V: TRBV6-5
D: .